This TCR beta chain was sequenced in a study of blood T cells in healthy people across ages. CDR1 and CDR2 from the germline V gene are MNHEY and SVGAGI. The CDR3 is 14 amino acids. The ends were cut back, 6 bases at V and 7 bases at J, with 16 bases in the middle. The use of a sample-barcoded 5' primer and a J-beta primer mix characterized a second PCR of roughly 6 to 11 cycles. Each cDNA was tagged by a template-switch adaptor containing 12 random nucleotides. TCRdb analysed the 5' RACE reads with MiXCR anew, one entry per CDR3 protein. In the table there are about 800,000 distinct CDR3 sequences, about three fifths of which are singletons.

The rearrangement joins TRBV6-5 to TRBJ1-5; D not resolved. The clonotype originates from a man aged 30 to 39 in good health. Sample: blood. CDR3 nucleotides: TGTGCCAGCAGCCCTAACACGGCGGGCCAGCCCCAGCATTTT. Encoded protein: CASSPNTAGQPQHF.